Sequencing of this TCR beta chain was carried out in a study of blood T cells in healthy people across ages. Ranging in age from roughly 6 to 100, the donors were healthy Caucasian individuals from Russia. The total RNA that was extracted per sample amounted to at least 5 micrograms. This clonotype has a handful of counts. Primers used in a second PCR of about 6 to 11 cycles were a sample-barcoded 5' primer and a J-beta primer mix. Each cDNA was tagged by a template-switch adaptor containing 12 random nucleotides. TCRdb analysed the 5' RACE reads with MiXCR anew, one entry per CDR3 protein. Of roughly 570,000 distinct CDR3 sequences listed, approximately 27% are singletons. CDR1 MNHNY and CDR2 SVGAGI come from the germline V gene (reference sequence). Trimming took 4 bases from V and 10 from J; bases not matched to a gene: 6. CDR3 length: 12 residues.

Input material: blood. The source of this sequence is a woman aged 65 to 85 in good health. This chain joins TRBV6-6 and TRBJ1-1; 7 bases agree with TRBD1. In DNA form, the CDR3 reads TGTGCCAGCAGTTTAGCCGGGACAGCAGCTTTCTTT. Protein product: CASSLAGTAAFF.